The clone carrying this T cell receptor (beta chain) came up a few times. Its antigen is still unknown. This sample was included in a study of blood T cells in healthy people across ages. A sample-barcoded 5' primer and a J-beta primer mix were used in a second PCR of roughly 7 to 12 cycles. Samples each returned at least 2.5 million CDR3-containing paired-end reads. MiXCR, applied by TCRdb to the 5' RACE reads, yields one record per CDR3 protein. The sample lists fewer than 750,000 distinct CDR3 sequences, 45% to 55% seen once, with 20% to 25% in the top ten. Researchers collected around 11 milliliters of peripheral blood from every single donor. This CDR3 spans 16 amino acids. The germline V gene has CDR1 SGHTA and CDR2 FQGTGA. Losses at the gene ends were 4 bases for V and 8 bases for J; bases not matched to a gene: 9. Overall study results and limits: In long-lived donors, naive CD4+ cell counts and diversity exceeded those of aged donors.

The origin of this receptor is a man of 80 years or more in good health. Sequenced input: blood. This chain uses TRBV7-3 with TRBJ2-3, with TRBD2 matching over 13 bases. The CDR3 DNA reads TGTGCCAGCAGCTCCCCGACTAGCGGGGGGCTGGTTACGCAGTATTTT. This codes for CASSSPTSGGLVTQYF.